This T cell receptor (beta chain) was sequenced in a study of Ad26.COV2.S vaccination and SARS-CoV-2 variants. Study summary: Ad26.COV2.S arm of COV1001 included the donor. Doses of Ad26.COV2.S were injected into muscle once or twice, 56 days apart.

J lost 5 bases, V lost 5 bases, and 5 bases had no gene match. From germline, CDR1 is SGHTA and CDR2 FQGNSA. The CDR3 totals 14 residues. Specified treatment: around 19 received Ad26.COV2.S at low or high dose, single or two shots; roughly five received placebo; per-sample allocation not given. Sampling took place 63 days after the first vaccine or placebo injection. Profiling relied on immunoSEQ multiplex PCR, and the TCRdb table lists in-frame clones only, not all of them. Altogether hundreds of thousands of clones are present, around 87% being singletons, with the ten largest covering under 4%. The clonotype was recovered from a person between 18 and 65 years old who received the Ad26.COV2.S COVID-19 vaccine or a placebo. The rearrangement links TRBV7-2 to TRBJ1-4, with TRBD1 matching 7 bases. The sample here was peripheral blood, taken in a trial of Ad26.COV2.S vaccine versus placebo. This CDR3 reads CASSTGTVNEKLFF. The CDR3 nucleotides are TGTGCCAGCAGCACCGGGACAGTGAATGAAAAACTGTTTTTT.